These 24 T cell receptor beta chains share one sample of origin, sequenced in a study of blood T cell repertoires in COVID-19. Sequenced by immunoSEQ multiplex PCR; TCRdb stores in-frame clones only, minus some. The sample carries about 89,000 clones, roughly 80% recorded once. Sequences were obtained from peripheral blood. Every receptor here comes from a human donor in a cohort sampled during active COVID-19.

This clone was detected once. DNA of the CDR3: TGTGCCAGCAGCCCCAAGAACACCGGGGAGCTGTTTTTT. Translated, it gives CASSPKNTGELFF. This rearrangement joins TRBV9 to TRBJ2-2; D unresolved. The CDR3 length is 13 residues. V gave up 4 bases and J gave up 1 base, with 5 bases separating them. The germline CDR1 and CDR2 sequences are SGDLS and YYNGEE.

The genes are TRBV2 and TRBJ1-2, with a tentative D call TRBD1 (6 bases). This CDR3 spans 14 amino acids. V gave up 4 bases and J gave up 8 bases, with 17 bases separating them. Germline V gene lookup returns CDR1 SNHLY and CDR2 FYNNEI. CDR3 sequence (DNA): TGTGCCAGCAGTGTGAAGCCGGGGGGCGGCGGCTACACCTTC. Translation: CASSVKPGGGGYTF.

V is TRBV2 and J is TRBJ2-7, with D possibly being TRBD2 (5 bases). The V gene's germline CDR1 is SNHLY and CDR2 FYNNEI. V gave up 4 bases and J gave up 5 bases, with 9 bases separating them. The CDR3 is 12 amino acids. The CDR3 region is CASSGVSDEQYF. The CDR3 DNA reads as TGTGCCAGCAGTGGGGTTAGCGACGAGCAGTACTTC.

V and J are TRBV5-6 and TRBJ2-7; TRBD1 might be the D (5 bases). The CDR3 is 13 residues long. The V end lost 2 bases, the J end lost 2 bases, and 8 bases lay between the germline ends. Per germline, CDR1 SGHDT and CDR2 YYEEEE. CDR3 region: CASSFDSAYEQYF. The CDR3 nucleotides read TGTGCCAGCAGCTTTGACAGCGCCTACGAGCAGTACTTC.

The chain recombines TRBV7-2 with TRBJ1-1; D might be TRBD1 (6 bases). CDR1 and CDR2 (germline): SGHTA, FQGNSA. The CDR3 spans 14 residues. V lost 6 bases to trimming and J lost 4 bases, with 15 bases between them. The CDR3 sequence is CASRLRGGATEAFF. DNA of the CDR3: TGTGCCAGCAGGCTCAGGGGTGGGGCCACTGAAGCTTTCTTT.

The V and J genes are TRBV7-9 and TRBJ2-2; D unresolved. The CDR3 is made up of 15 amino acids. CDR1 and CDR2 from the germline V gene are SEHNR and FQNEAQ (reference sequence). Trimming cost V 1 base and J 2 bases, with 8 bases left between them. This CDR3 is CASSLDGTNTGELFF. CDR3 DNA sequence: TGTGCCAGCAGCTTAGACGGTACCAACACCGGGGAGCTGTTTTTT.

The chain couples TRBV28 to TRBJ2-7; 8 bases align to TRBD1. The germline V gene encodes CDR1 MDHEN and CDR2 SYDVKM. The CDR3 has 16 amino acids. With V trimmed by 1 base and J by 3 bases, 8 bases remained unmatched. CDR3 coding DNA: TGTGCCAGCAGTTTATTCCTCGGGACAGGCAACTACGAGCAGTACTTC. This sequence encodes CASSLFLGTGNYEQYF.

The chain has TRBV27 and TRBJ2-7; D is ambiguous. CDR3 length equals 12 residues. CDR1 and CDR2 from the germline V gene are MNHEY and SMNVEV (reference sequence). Trimming took off 3 bases at V and 4 bases at J, with 7 bases between the two ends. This CDR3 is CASSFHGYEQYF. CDR3 coding DNA: TGTGCCAGCAGTTTTCACGGGTACGAGCAGTACTTC.

The chain carries TRBV7-9 and TRBJ2-2, with no clear D. The V gene lost 5 bases and the J gene lost 1 base, with 8 bases spanning the gap. This CDR3 has 14 amino acids. Germline V gene lookup returns CDR1 SEHNR and CDR2 FQNEAQ (reference sequence). CDR3 residues: CASSREVNTGELFF. Here the CDR3 DNA reads TGTGCCAGCAGCCGTGAGGTGAACACCGGGGAGCTGTTTTTT.

This clone came up a few times. V is TRBV4-3 and J is TRBJ1-4; the D is unclear. The length of the CDR3 is 14 residues. With 1 base removed from V and 5 bases from J, the gap between germline ends came to 8 bases. Looked up from germline, CDR1 is LGHNA and CDR2 is YSLEER. Here the CDR3 DNA reads TGCGCCAGCAGCCAAGTTATCAGGAATGAAAAACTGTTTTTT. This translates into CASSQVIRNEKLFF.

The CDR3 region is CASSGGAGVVPYEQYF. For the CDR3, the DNA is TGTGCCAGCAGCGGGGGTGCGGGAGTCGTTCCCTACGAGCAGTACTTC. The chain recombines TRBV7-9 with TRBJ2-7; 7 nucleotides agree with TRBD2. V shed 5 bases and J 2 bases; nucleotides not matched to a gene: 12. The CDR3 has 16 amino acids. Germline-derived CDR1 and CDR2 are SEHNR and FQNEAQ (reference sequence).

The V gene is TRBV5-1, the J gene TRBJ2-7; maybe TRBD1 (6 bases). CDR3 length equals 16 residues. V was cut by 0 bases and J by 4 bases, with 17 bases left in between. Germline loops: CDR1 SGHRS, CDR2 YFSETQ. CDR3 region: CASSLDPGTRGYEQYF. CDR3 nucleotide sequence: TGCGCCAGCAGCTTGGATCCTGGGACGAGGGGGTACGAGCAGTACTTC.

This clone was observed at least ten times. J is TRBJ2-5 and V is TRBV7-9, with 10 bases identical to TRBD2. Per the germline V gene, CDR1 is SEHNR and CDR2 is FQNEAQ (reference sequence). This CDR3 is built from 15 residues. After removal of 0 bases from V and 4 bases from J, the junction contained 2 bases not matched to a gene. The CDR3 here is CASSLAAGGGETQYF. The CDR3 bases are TGTGCCAGCAGCTTAGCAGCGGGAGGGGGAGAGACCCAGTACTTC.

The chain recombines TRBV19 with TRBJ1-5; D is unclear. Germline CDR1 LNHDA, CDR2 SQIVND (reference sequence). Trimming took 4 bases from V and 11 from J, leaving 12 bases between them. This CDR3 has 12 residues. CDR3 sequence (DNA): TGTGCCAGTAGTACAGGAGGGAGAGCCCAGCATTTT. It translates to CASSTGGRAQHF.

The J gene is TRBJ2-1, the V gene TRBV5-1; possibly TRBD1 for D (6 bases). The length of the CDR3 is 14 residues. CDR1 is SGHRS, CDR2 YFSETQ, per germline. V lost 0 bases, J lost 8 bases, and 12 bases lay in between. For the CDR3, the DNA is TGCGCCAGCAGCTTGGACAGGGAAATCTATGAGCAGTTCTTC. Translated: CASSLDREIYEQFF.

The rearrangement links TRBV7-3 to TRBJ2-1; 8 bases line up with TRBD2. This CDR3 has 15 residues. Germline assignment: CDR1 SGHTA and CDR2 FQGTGA. Trimming took 5 bases from V and 10 from J; bases not matched to a gene: 13. CDR3 region: CASSPQRSGGREQFF. The CDR3 DNA follows: TGTGCCAGCAGCCCACAAAGGTCGGGAGGGCGGGAGCAGTTCTTC.

The chain couples TRBV5-1 to TRBJ2-7, with TRBD1 identical over 7 bases. The germline CDR1 and CDR2 sequences are SGHRS and YFSETQ. This CDR3 has 14 amino acids. After removal of 4 bases from V and 7 bases from J, the junction contained 11 bases not matched to a gene. The CDR3 sequence is CASSPQGTPWEQYF. DNA of the CDR3: TGCGCCAGCAGCCCACAGGGGACCCCTTGGGAGCAGTACTTC.

CDR3 amino acids: CSASPVSYEQYF. CDR3 DNA sequence: TGCAGTGCTAGTCCCGTTTCCTACGAGCAGTACTTC. V and J are TRBV20-1 and TRBJ2-7; D ambiguous. Per germline, CDR1 DFQATT and CDR2 SNEGSKA (reference sequence). The CDR3 has 12 amino acids. Trimming cost V 3 bases and J 1 base, with 7 bases left between them.

The CDR3 is CASSSGQGGQPQHF. Written as DNA, the CDR3 is TGTGCCAGCAGCTCGGGACAGGGCGGTCAGCCCCAGCATTTT. The chain uses TRBV11-2 and TRBJ1-5, with TRBD1 identical over 9 bases. Germline loops: CDR1 SGHAT, CDR2 FQNNGV. V dropped 4 bases and J dropped 6; count of bases not matched to a gene: 4. CDR3 length equals 14 residues.

The chain recombines TRBV5-1 with TRBJ2-7; D is perhaps TRBD2 (6 bases). Germline values: CDR1 SGHRS, CDR2 YFSETQ. With 3 bases removed from V and 3 bases from J, the gap between germline ends came to 13 bases. CDR3 length: 14 residues. The CDR3 protein is CASSWGTLRYEQYF. The DNA of the CDR3 is TGCGCCAGCAGCTGGGGGACTCTTCGCTACGAGCAGTACTTC.

The gene calls are TRBV27 and TRBJ1-2, with 8 bases lining up with TRBD1. Per the germline V gene, CDR1 is MNHEY and CDR2 is SMNVEV (reference sequence). This CDR3 contains 13 residues. Trimming at V came to 6 bases and at J to 7 bases, leaving 7 bases not matched to a gene. This CDR3 is CASRKTGGIGYTF. The CDR3 DNA reads as TGTGCCAGCAGAAAAACAGGGGGTATTGGCTACACCTTC.

The chain recombines TRBV12-3 or TRBV12-4 with TRBJ2-5; perhaps TRBD1 as D (5 bases). The CDR3 consists of 13 residues. V lost 3 bases and J lost 3, with 8 bases in between. The CDR3 nucleotides are TGTGCCAGCAGTTTGATGACAGAAGAGACCCAGTACTTC. Protein sequence: CASSLMTEETQYF.

CDR3 DNA sequence: TGCGCCAGCAGCGGTACGGGACTAACTACACATGAGCAGTTCTTC. Its translation: CASSGTGLTTHEQFF. The chain has TRBV5-1 and TRBJ2-1; 7 nucleotides align to TRBD2. The trim removed 4 bases at V and 8 bases at J, leaving 12 bases unmatched. Looked up from germline, CDR1 is SGHRS and CDR2 is YFSETQ. The CDR3 runs 15 residues.

V and J are TRBV7-8 and TRBJ1-1; D remains unclear. Per the germline V gene, CDR1 is SGHVS and CDR2 is FQNEAQ. Trimming removed 1 base at V and 8 bases at J, with 11 bases between. This CDR3 contains 13 residues. CDR3 nucleotides: TGTGCCAGCAGCTTAGGTGGGGAGAAGGAAGCTTTCTTT. Encoded protein: CASSLGGEKEAFF.